This T cell receptor beta chain was sequenced during a study of T cell clonotyping in hematopoietic cell transplantation. As for this clone: Its antigen is not known.

Blood collection times were about day -28 and days 30, 100, 180 posttransplant. The CDR3 is 17 amino acids. V lost 2 bases and J lost 1, with 18 bases in between. Germline assignment: CDR1 SGHAT and CDR2 FQNNGV. General study results and limits: At the given depth, recipient repertoires were over 95% de novo clonotypes.

Method: immunoSEQ multiplex PCR; TCRdb's copy keeps in-frame clones and lacks some. This table holds 7,000 to 9,000 clones, approximately 94% found once. This receptor was taken from a male patient aged 55 to 69 who had an allogeneic stem cell transplant from an unrelated donor, so T cells may come from the graft donor. Some clones in this sample may be carry-over from other donors' samples. The source material was peripheral blood mononuclear cells, sampled 30 days after allogeneic stem cell transplant. V usage is TRBV11-2 and J usage is TRBJ2-7; D not certain. CDR3 protein: CASSLFSEAPRSYEQYF. The DNA for the CDR3 is TGTGCCAGCAGCTTATTTTCCGAAGCACCGAGGTCCTACGAGCAGTACTTC.